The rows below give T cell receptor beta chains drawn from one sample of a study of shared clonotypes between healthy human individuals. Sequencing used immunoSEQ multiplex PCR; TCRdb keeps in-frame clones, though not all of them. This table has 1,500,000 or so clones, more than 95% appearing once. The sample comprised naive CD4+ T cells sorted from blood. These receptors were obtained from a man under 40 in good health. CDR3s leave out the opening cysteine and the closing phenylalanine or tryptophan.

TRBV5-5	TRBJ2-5	ASSLEMGQETQY
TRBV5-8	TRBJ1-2	ASSTTGAYGYT
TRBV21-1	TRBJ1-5	ASSKEGRVMSQPQH
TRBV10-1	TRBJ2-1	ASSDAPGGFNEQF
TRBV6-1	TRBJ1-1	ASSAQENTEAF
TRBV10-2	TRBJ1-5	ASSDRGGQPQH
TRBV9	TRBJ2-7	ASSVGVGWSSYEQY
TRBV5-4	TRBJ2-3	ASSLEVFTDTQY
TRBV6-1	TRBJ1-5	ASSVTASNQPQH
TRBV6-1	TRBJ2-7	ASSVLTTGYSYEQY
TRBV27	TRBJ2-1	ASRNRGLDYNEQF
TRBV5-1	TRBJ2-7	ASSLSGSSYEQY
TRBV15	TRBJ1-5	ATSREGHQPQH
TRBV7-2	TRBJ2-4	ASSLAGKRDIQY
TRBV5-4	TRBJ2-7	ASTQMGIDEQY
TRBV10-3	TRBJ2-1	AITRGTSGNEQF
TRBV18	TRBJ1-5	ASSSLAGSNQPQH
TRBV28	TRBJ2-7	ASTQSGIASSSEQY
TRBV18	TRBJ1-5	ASSTETGGVGSNQPQH
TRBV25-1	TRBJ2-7	ASRTGPGYEQY
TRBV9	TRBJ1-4	ASSARRGEKFREKLF
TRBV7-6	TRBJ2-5	ASSPTSGRPGETQY
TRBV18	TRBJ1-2	ASSPPGNYGYT
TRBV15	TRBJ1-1	ATSRPDSRAEAF
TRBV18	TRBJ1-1	ASSPRYKGPNTEAF
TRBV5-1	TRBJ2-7	ASSPKFPTTGTYEQY
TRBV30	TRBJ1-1	AWSAQGYTEAF
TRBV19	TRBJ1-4	ASSPRQGRNEKLF
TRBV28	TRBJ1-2	ASSLFRHLDRAQLNYGYT
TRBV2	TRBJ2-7	ASSDLGLITYEQY
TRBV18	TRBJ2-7	ASSPPGKSEQY
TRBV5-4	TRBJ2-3	ASSLEGLAGDTQY
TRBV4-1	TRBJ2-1	ASSQIYRGGDEQF
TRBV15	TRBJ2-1	ATSRDGVDYNEQF
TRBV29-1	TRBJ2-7	SVDLTQSGEQY
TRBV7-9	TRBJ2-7	ASNIYKREATPYEQY
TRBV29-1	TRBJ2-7	SVGLVSSYEQY
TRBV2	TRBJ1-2	ASRRSSGTGEGRGYT
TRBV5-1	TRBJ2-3	ASSLDALAGGGGDTQY
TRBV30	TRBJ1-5	AWSNAAHQPQH